The rows below give T cell receptor beta chains drawn from one sample of a study of CD8 T cells in Susac syndrome. TCRdb called the immunoSEQ multiplex PCR reads again in MiXCR, with one record for every CDR3 protein. This table holds 150,000 or so distinct CDR3 sequences, roughly 93% found once. Sequencing was done on a sample of CD4+ T cells from PBMCs. These receptor sequences come from a human donor in good health. CDR3s include the opening cysteine and the closing phenylalanine or tryptophan. D genes are given only for firm matches. Part of the rows lack a size; the others show once, few, many or a class for expanded clones.

D,size,J,V,CDR3,DNA
TRBD1,NA,TRBJ1-2,TRBV12-3/TRBV12-4,CASSFRQGNLGYTF,TGTGCCAGCAGTTTCCGACAGGGAAACCTCGGCTACACCTTC
NA,NA,TRBJ2-1,TRBV3-1,CASSQEWRGWNEQFF,TGTGCCAGCAGCCAAGAATGGAGGGGGTGGAATGAGCAGTTCTTC
NA,NA,TRBJ1-2,TRBV30,CAWSLTGANYGYTF,TGTGCCTGGAGTTTGACAGGTGCTAACTATGGCTACACCTTC
NA,NA,TRBJ1-3,TRBV20-1,CSATARDVNTIYF,TGCAGTGCGACAGCAAGGGATGTAAACACCATATATTTT
NA,NA,TRBJ2-7,TRBV19,CASSMDRLTYEQYF,TGTGCCAGTAGTATGGACAGATTGACCTACGAGCAGTACTTC
NA,NA,TRBJ2-5,TRBV29-1,CSVAAGAAETQYF,TGCAGCGTTGCTGCCGGCGCCGCCGAGACCCAGTACTTC
NA,NA,TRBJ2-3,TRBV27,CASKHRPLGVQSTDTQYF,TGTGCCAGCAAGCACAGACCATTGGGGGTGCAGAGCACAGATACGCAGTATTTT
NA,NA,TRBJ2-5,TRBV18,CASSLEPATETQYF,TGTGCCAGCTCCCTTGAGCCAGCGACAGAGACCCAGTACTTC
NA,NA,TRBJ1-2,TRBV20-1,CSARGTANYGYTF,TGCAGTGCTAGAGGGACGGCTAACTATGGCTACACCTTC
TRBD2,once,TRBJ2-1,TRBV18,CASSPPRGGADEQFF,TGTGCCAGCTCACCACCTCGCGGGGGGGCCGATGAGCAGTTCTTC
NA,NA,TRBJ2-7,TRBV3-1,CASSHHGRPGSYEQYF,TGTGCCAGCAGCCACCACGGACGGCCTGGATCCTACGAGCAGTACTTC
TRBD2,NA,TRBJ2-5,TRBV6-1,CTSGGLAGQQETQYF,TGTACCAGCGGGGGACTAGCGGGACAGCAAGAGACCCAGTACTTC
NA,NA,TRBJ2-2,TRBV18,CASSLTSTGELFF,TGTGCCAGCTCACTGACTAGCACCGGGGAGCTGTTTTTT
NA,NA,TRBJ2-3,TRBV18,CASSPEGGQADTQYF,TGTGCCAGCTCTCCTGAGGGGGGCCAGGCAGATACGCAGTATTTT
NA,NA,TRBJ2-4,TRBV9,CASSIGSTEGNIQYF,TGTGCCAGCAGCATAGGCTCGACCGAGGGAAACATTCAGTACTTC
NA,NA,TRBJ1-2,TRBV12-3/TRBV12-4,CASSTGNGYTF,TGTGCCAGCAGCACAGGCAATGGCTACACCTTC
NA,NA,TRBJ2-3,TRBV5-1,CASSPQGLGTDTQYF,TGCGCCAGCAGCCCGCAGGGACTTGGAACAGATACGCAGTATTTT
NA,NA,TRBJ1-2,TRBV9,CASTPNGAMSYTF,TGTGCCAGCACCCCTAACGGAGCCATGAGCTACACCTTC
TRBD1,NA,TRBJ2-3,TRBV3-1,CASSQRQGTDTQYF,TGTGCCAGCAGCCAAAGACAGGGAACAGATACGCAGTATTTT
NA,NA,TRBJ2-3,TRBV29-1,CSVEKGGTDTQYF,TGCAGCGTTGAGAAGGGGGGCACAGATACGCAGTATTTT
NA,NA,TRBJ1-4,TRBV6-5,CASSYSMGGTNEKLFF,TGTGCCAGCAGTTACTCGATGGGGGGGACTAATGAAAAACTGTTTTTT
TRBD1,NA,TRBJ2-2,TRBV12-3/TRBV12-4,CASRDRVGLTGELFF,TGTGCCAGCAGGGACAGGGTAGGGCTCACCGGGGAGCTGTTTTTT